Listed below are T cell receptor beta chains from one sample, sequenced in a study of blood T cell repertoires in COVID-19. Clones were read by immunoSEQ multiplex PCR, and TCRdb kept only the in-frame ones, dropping some. The table lists 55,000 to 70,000 clones, roughly nine tenths of them singletons, with 7% to 9% in the top ten. The specimen sequenced was peripheral blood. The receptors originated from a woman in her 70s with active COVID-19. The CDR3 runs from the conserved cysteine through the conserved F or W. Fields, in order: V gene, D gene, J gene, clone size, CDR3 protein, CDR3 DNA. The D gene is left open where the match is weak. The listing skips clone size in some rows; elsewhere it reads once, few, many or a size class.

>TRBV7-2|TRBD1|TRBJ1-3|NA
CASSRGSDRGRNTIYF
TGTGCCAGCAGCAGAGGGTCCGACAGGGGCAGAAACACCATATATTTT
>TRBV19|NA|TRBJ2-7|NA
CASTPGPQESGEQYF
TGTGCCAGTACCCCGGGCCCGCAAGAGTCGGGAGAGCAGTACTTC
>TRBV10-3|NA|TRBJ2-2|few
CAITGTGELFF
TGTGCCATCACAGGGACCGGGGAGCTGTTTTTT
>TRBV10-3|NA|TRBJ2-1|once
CAISGDSTTHNEQFF
TGTGCCATCAGTGGGGACTCTACAACTCACAATGAGCAGTTCTTC
>TRBV14|NA|TRBJ2-1|NA
CASSQDWSNPEQFF
TGTGCCAGCAGCCAAGATTGGTCTAACCCCGAGCAGTTCTTC
>TRBV11-2|TRBD1|TRBJ1-2|NA
CASSTTGEDGYTF
TGTGCCAGCAGCACCACAGGGGAAGATGGCTACACCTTC
>TRBV12-5|TRBD1|TRBJ1-2|NA
CASAPGQGAYGYTF
TGTGCTAGTGCCCCGGGACAGGGGGCTTATGGCTACACCTTC
>TRBV28|NA|TRBJ1-2|NA
CASSLRTAFLYGYTF
TGTGCCAGCAGTTTAAGGACAGCTTTTCTCTATGGCTACACCTTC
>TRBV19|NA|TRBJ2-5|NA
CASSIDTTAQETQYF
TGTGCCAGTAGTATAGATACGACAGCCCAAGAGACCCAGTACTTC
>TRBV5-1|NA|TRBJ2-1|NA
CASSLSTNRYNEQFF
TGCGCCAGCAGCTTGAGCACCAATCGTTACAATGAGCAGTTCTTC
>TRBV19|TRBD1|TRBJ1-2|NA
CASKRIWRQGDYGYTF
TGTGCCAGTAAACGGATTTGGCGACAGGGGGACTATGGCTACACCTTC
>TRBV7-8|TRBD1|TRBJ2-1|NA
CASRGGTGNKNYNEQFF
TGTGCCAGCAGGGGGGGGACAGGGAACAAGAACTACAATGAGCAGTTCTTC
>TRBV30|TRBD1|TRBJ1-2|NA
CAWRQEGAHAYGYTF
TGTGCCTGGAGGCAAGAGGGGGCCCACGCCTATGGCTACACCTTC
>TRBV10-3|TRBD2|TRBJ2-5|NA
CAISEPSGLAGGETQYF
TGTGCCATCAGTGAGCCATCCGGACTAGCGGGAGGGGAGACCCAGTACTTC
>TRBV28|TRBD1|TRBJ1-2|NA
CASSRNGQGAYGYTF
TGTGCCAGCAGCCGAAACGGACAGGGGGCCTATGGCTACACCTTC
>TRBV6-5|NA|TRBJ1-1|NA
CASSYSQGRNTEAFF
TGTGCCAGCAGTTACTCTCAGGGGCGGAACACTGAAGCTTTCTTT
>TRBV7-9|TRBD1|TRBJ2-5|NA
CASSSTGQGPQETQYF
TGTGCCAGCAGCTCAACCGGACAGGGCCCCCAAGAGACCCAGTACTTC
>TRBV9|TRBD2|TRBJ2-5|NA
CASSAGLAGVETQYF
TGTGCCAGCAGCGCCGGACTAGCGGGAGTGGAGACCCAGTACTTC
>TRBV6-5|NA|TRBJ2-5|NA
CAIPGEIQETQYF
TGTGCCATTCCGGGTGAGATCCAAGAGACCCAGTACTTC
>TRBV27|NA|TRBJ2-1|NA
CASSIGTYSGNEQFF
TGTGCCAGCAGCATTGGGACATATAGCGGGAATGAGCAGTTCTTC
>TRBV3-1/TRBV3-2|NA|TRBJ2-5|NA
CASSHAASRKETQYF
TGTGCCAGCAGCCACGCGGCTAGCCGAAAAGAGACCCAGTACTTC
>TRBV9|NA|TRBJ2-3|NA
CASSVGVGPDTQYF
TGTGCCAGCAGCGTAGGAGTTGGGCCGGATACGCAGTATTTT
>TRBV6-1|NA|TRBJ2-3|NA
CASSERSAGDTQYF
TGTGCCAGCAGTGAACGGTCGGCGGGAGATACGCAGTATTTT
>TRBV3-1/TRBV3-2|NA|TRBJ2-2|NA
CASSQGAGVTGELFF
TGTGCCAGCAGCCAAGGGGCAGGGGTCACCGGGGAGCTGTTTTTT
>TRBV19|NA|TRBJ1-1|NA
CASSPTRQVNTEAFF
TGTGCCAGTAGTCCAACCAGGCAAGTGAACACTGAAGCTTTCTTT
>TRBV7-6|TRBD1|TRBJ1-4|NA
CASSLTPQGDNEKLFF
TGTGCCAGCAGCTTAACCCCCCAGGGGGATAATGAAAAACTGTTTTTT
>TRBV6-5|TRBD1|TRBJ2-7|NA
CATTGTGVHEQYF
TGTGCCACTACCGGGACAGGGGTCCACGAGCAGTACTTC
>TRBV21-1|NA|TRBJ2-1|NA
CASSTPSGAPDQFF
TGTGCCAGCAGCACCCCCTCTGGGGCACCCGATCAGTTCTTC
>TRBV7-2|TRBD1|TRBJ2-7|NA
CASSSTRTGGIYEQYF
TGTGCCAGCAGCTCGACCCGGACAGGGGGAATCTACGAGCAGTACTTC
>TRBV28|NA|TRBJ1-2|once
CASSLRAIRTYGYTF
TGTGCCAGCAGTTTGAGGGCCATCAGGACCTATGGCTACACCTTC
>TRBV5-5|TRBD1|TRBJ2-7|NA
CASSRRDRGLYEQYF
TGTGCCAGCAGCCGACGGGACAGGGGGCTTTACGAGCAGTACTTC
>TRBV28|TRBD2|TRBJ2-1|NA
CASSFLSGSSYNEQFF
TGTGCCAGCAGTTTCCTTAGCGGGAGCTCCTACAATGAGCAGTTCTTC
>TRBV6-2/TRBV6-3|TRBD1|TRBJ1-6|NA
CASSRKTTGRNSPLHF
TGTGCCAGCAGTCGAAAAACGACAGGGAGAAATTCACCCCTCCACTTT
>TRBV7-6|TRBD1|TRBJ1-1|NA
CASSPGQVMNTEAFF
TGTGCCAGCAGCCCTGGACAGGTCATGAACACTGAAGCTTTCTTT
>TRBV7-3|TRBD1|TRBJ2-3|NA
CASSKHRDRDTDTQYF
TGTGCCAGCAGCAAGCACCGGGACAGAGACACAGATACGCAGTATTTT